This T cell receptor (beta chain) was recorded in a study of shared clonotypes between healthy human individuals. Healthy and HIV-negative, the adult donors had no recent acute infections or vaccinations. Memory CD4+ cells were the fraction left after CD45RA+ naive selection. Method: immunoSEQ multiplex PCR; TCRdb's copy keeps in-frame clones and lacks some. The table has 1.6 million or so clones, approximately 98.5% seen once. CDR3 size: 13 residues. Germline loops: CDR1 SGHDN, CDR2 FVKESK. V lost 0 bases and J lost 12, with 15 bases in between. Study-level points and caveats: Non-shared clonotypes showed lower generation probabilities than clonotypes common to all four donors. Estimated richness was generally greater in naive than memory subsets.

On this clone: Its target is unknown.

The sequence came from a man aged 25 to 45 in good health. This sequence joins TRBV14 and TRBJ2-7; a possible D gene is TRBD2 (7 bases). Input material: naive CD4+ T cells sorted from blood. Subset denoted: CD45RA+ positively selected. This CDR3 reads CASSQDLSGGRYF. The CDR3 nucleotides read TGTGCCAGCAGCCAAGATTTATCGGGGGGCCGGTACTTC.